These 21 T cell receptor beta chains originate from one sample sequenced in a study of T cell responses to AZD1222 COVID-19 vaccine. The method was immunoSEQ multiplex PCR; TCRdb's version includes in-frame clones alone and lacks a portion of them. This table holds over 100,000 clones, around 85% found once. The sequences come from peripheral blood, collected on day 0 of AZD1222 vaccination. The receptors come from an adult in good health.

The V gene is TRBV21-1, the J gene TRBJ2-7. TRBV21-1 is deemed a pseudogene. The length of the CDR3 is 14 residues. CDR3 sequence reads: CASSEGAGSYEQYF. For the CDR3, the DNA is TGTGCCAGCAGCGAAGGGGCAGGGAGCTACGAGCAGTACTTC.

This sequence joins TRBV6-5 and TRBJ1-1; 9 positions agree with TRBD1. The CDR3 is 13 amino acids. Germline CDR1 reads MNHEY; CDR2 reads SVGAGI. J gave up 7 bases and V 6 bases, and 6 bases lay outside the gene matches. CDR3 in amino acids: CASSRRTGVEAFF. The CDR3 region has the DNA TGTGCCAGCAGCCGACGGACAGGGGTTGAAGCTTTCTTT.

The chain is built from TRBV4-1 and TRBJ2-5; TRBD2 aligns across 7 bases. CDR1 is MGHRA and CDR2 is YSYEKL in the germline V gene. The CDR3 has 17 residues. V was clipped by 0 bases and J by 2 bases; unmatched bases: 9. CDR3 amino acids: CASSQEPGSSGQETQYF. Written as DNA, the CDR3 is TGCGCCAGCAGCCAAGAGCCCGGGAGTAGCGGGCAAGAGACCCAGTACTTC.

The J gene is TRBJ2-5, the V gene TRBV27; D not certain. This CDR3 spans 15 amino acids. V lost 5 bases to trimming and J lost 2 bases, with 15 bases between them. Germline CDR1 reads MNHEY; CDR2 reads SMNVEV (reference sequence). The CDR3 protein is CASSGLVAAQETQYF. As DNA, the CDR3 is TGTGCCAGCAGTGGCCTTGTGGCGGCTCAAGAGACCCAGTACTTC.

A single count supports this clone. CDR3 sequence: CASSTTLGTAYEQYF. The CDR3 DNA is TGTGCCAGCAGCACGACCCTCGGGACAGCCTACGAGCAGTACTTC. V usage is TRBV27 and J usage is TRBJ2-7; 7 bases match TRBD1. The CDR3 loop spans 15 amino acids. Germline loops: CDR1 MNHEY, CDR2 SMNVEV (reference sequence). V lost 6 bases, J lost 2 bases, and 10 bases stayed unmatched.

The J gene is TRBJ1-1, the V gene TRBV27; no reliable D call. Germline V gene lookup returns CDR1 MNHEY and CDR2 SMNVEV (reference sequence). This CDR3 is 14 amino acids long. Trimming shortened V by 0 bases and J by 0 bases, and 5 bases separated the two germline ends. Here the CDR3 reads CASSLSYMNTEAFF. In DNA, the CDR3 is TGTGCCAGCAGTTTATCATACATGAACACTGAAGCTTTCTTT.

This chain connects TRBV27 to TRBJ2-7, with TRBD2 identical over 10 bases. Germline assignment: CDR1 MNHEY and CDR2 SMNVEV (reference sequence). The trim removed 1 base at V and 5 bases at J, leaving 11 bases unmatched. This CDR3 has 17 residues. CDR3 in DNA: TGTGCCAGCAGTTTATTAACCGTAGCGGGAGGCCACGACGAGCAGTACTTC. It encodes CASSLLTVAGGHDEQYF.

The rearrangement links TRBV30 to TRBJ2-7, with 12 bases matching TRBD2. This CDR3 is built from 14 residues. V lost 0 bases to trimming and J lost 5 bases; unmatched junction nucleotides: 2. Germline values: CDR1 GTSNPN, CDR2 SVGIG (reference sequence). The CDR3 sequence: CAWSVRLAGDEQYF. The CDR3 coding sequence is TGTGCCTGGAGTGTACGACTAGCGGGAGACGAGCAGTACTTC.

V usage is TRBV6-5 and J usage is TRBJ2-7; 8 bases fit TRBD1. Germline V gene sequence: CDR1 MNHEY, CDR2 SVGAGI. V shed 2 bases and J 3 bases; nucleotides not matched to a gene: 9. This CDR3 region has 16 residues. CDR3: CASSYTYPGQGYEQYF. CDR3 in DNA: TGTGCCAGCAGTTACACCTACCCCGGACAGGGCTACGAGCAGTACTTC.

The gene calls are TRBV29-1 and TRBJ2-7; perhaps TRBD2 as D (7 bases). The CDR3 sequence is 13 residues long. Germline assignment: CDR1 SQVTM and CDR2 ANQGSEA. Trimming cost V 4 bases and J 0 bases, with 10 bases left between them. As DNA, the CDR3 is TGCAGCGTTGGGGGGGGCAGCTCCTACGAGCAGTACTTC. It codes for CSVGGGSSYEQYF.

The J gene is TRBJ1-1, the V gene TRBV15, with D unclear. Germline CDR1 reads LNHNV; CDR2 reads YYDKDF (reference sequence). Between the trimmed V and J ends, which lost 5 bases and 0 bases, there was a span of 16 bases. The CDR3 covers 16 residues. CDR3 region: CATSGGLRSLNTEAFF. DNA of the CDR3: TGTGCCACCAGCGGAGGACTTCGATCATTGAACACTGAAGCTTTCTTT.

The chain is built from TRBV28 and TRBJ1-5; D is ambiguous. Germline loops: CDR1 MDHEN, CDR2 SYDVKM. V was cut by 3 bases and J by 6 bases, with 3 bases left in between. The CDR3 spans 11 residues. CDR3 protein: CASSFGQPQHF. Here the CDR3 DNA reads TGTGCCAGCAGTTTCGGTCAGCCCCAGCATTTT.

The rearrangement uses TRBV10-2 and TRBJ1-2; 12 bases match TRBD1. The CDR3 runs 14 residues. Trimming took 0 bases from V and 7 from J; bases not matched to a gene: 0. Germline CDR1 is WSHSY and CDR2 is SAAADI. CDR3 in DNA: TGCGCCAGCAGTGAGTCGGGACAGGGGGCTGGCTACACCTTC. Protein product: CASSESGQGAGYTF.

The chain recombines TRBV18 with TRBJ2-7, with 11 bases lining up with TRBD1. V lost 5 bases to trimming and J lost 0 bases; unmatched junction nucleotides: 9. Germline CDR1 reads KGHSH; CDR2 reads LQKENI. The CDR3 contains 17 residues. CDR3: CASSSTGQGAHSYEQYF. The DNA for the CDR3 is TGTGCCAGCTCATCAACCGGACAGGGGGCCCACTCCTACGAGCAGTACTTC. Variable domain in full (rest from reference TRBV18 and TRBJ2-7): NAGVMQNPRHLVRRRGQEARLRCSPMKGHSHVYWYRQLPEEGLKFMVYLQKENIIDESGMPKERFSAEFPKEGPSILRIQQVVRGDSAAYFCASSSTGQGAHSYEQYFGPGTRLTVT.

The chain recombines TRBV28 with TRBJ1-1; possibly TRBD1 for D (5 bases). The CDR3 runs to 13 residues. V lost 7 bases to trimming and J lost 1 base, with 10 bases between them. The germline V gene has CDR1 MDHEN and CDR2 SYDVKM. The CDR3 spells CASMGRSNTEAFF. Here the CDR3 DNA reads TGTGCCAGCATGGGACGGTCGAACACTGAAGCTTTCTTT.

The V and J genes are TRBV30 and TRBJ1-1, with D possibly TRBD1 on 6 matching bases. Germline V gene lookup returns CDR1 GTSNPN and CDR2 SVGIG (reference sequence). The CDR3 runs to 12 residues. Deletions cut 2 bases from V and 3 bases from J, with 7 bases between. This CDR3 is CAWSPGDTEAFF. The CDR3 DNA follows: TGTGCCTGGAGTCCAGGGGACACTGAAGCTTTCTTT.

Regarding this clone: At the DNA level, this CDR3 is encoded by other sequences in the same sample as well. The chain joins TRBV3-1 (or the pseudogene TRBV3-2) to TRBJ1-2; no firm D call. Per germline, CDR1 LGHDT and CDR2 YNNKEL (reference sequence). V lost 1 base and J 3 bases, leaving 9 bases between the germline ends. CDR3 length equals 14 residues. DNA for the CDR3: TGTGCCAGCAGCCAAGCGGGCCGGGACTATGGCTACACCTTC. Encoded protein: CASSQAGRDYGYTF.

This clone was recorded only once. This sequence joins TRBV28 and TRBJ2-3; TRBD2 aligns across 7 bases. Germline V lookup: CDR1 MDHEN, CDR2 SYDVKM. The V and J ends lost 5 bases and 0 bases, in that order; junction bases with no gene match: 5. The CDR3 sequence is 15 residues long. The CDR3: CASSRSGASTDTQYF. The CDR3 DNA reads TGTGCCAGCAGTCGGAGCGGGGCTAGCACAGATACGCAGTATTTT.

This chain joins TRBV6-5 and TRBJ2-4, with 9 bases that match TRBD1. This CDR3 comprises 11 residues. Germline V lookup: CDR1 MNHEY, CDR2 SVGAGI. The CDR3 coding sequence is TGTGGGACAGGGGCAGGGAACATTCAGTACTTC. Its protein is CGTGAGNIQYF.

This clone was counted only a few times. CDR3 protein: CASTPRGPLQETQYF. CDR3 sequence (DNA): TGTGCCTCAACGCCCCGGGGCCCTCTACAAGAGACCCAGTACTTC. The chain carries TRBV30 and TRBJ2-5; either TRBD1 or TRBD2 may supply D (5 bases each). Germline-derived CDR1 and CDR2 are GTSNPN and SVGIG (reference sequence). V lost 7 bases and J 2 bases, leaving 20 bases between the germline ends. CDR3 size: 15 residues.

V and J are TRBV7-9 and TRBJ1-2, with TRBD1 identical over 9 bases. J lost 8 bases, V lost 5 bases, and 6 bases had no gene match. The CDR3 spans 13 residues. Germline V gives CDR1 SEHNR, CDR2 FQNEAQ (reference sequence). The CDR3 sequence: CASSRGQGVGYTF. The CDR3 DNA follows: TGTGCCAGCAGCAGGGGACAGGGAGTAGGCTACACCTTC.